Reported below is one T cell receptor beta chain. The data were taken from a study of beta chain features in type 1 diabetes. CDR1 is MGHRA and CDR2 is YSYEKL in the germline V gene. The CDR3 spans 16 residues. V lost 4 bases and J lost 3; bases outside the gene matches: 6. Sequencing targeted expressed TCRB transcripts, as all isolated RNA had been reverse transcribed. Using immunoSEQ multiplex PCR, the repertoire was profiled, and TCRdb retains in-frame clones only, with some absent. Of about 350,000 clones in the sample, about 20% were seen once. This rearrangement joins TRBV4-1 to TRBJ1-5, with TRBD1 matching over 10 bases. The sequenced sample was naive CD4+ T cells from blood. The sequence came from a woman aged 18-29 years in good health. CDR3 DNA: TGCGCCAGCAGCCCGACCGGGACAGGGGTCAATCAGCCCCAGCATTTT. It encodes CASSPTGTGVNQPQHF.